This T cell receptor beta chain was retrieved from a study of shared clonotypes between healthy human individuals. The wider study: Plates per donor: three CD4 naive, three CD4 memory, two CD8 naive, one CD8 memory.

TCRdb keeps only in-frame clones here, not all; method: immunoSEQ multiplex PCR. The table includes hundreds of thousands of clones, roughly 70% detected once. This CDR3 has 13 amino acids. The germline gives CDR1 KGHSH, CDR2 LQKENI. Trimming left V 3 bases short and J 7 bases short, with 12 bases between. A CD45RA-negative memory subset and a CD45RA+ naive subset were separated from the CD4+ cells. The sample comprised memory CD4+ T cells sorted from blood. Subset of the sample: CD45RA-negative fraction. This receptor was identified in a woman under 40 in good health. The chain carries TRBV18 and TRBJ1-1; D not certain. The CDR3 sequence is CASSPRVTGEAFF. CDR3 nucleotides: TGTGCCAGCTCACCGCGGGTCACCGGTGAAGCTTTCTTT.